This T cell receptor (beta chain) was sequenced for a study of control samples from healthy donors and cancer patients. The CDR3 is 13 residues long. Trimming removed 5 bases from V and 7 bases from J; junction bases left unmatched: 4. Germline V lookup: CDR1 MRHNA, CDR2 SNTAGT. Clones were read by immunoSEQ multiplex PCR, and TCRdb kept only the in-frame ones, dropping some. The sample has tens of thousands of clones; roughly 87% are singletons. The sequence was obtained from a woman between 50 and 59 years old in good health. The rearrangement links TRBV6-4 to TRBJ2-5, with TRBD1 identical over 10 bases. The specimen sequenced was blood. CDR3 in DNA: TGTGCCAGCAGTCCCGGACAGGGGGGGACCCAGTACTTC. Amino acids: CASSPGQGGTQYF.